This T cell receptor beta chain comes out of a study of radiation and T cells in renal cell carcinoma. Documented time point: baseline pretreatment blood. Documented treatment: 15 Gy SBRT to primary tumor, nephrectomy 4 weeks later. Sequencing was performed with immunoSEQ multiplex PCR; in TCRdb, only in-frame clones are kept and a portion is missing. The sample lists about 150,000 clones, roughly 84% occurring once. The length of the CDR3 is 14 residues. With V trimmed by 5 bases and J by 3 bases, 5 bases remained unmatched. Germline-derived CDR1 and CDR2 are SEHNR and FQNEAQ (reference sequence). The sample consisted of blood, taken from a patient whose treatment included radiotherapy and nephrectomy. The receptor was derived from a woman aged 45-60 years with renal cell carcinoma. The chain is built from TRBV7-9 and TRBJ2-5; 8 positions agree with TRBD1. In DNA form, the CDR3 reads TGTGCCAGCAGCCTACCGACAGGGGAAGAGACCCAGTACTTC. As protein: CASSLPTGEETQYF.